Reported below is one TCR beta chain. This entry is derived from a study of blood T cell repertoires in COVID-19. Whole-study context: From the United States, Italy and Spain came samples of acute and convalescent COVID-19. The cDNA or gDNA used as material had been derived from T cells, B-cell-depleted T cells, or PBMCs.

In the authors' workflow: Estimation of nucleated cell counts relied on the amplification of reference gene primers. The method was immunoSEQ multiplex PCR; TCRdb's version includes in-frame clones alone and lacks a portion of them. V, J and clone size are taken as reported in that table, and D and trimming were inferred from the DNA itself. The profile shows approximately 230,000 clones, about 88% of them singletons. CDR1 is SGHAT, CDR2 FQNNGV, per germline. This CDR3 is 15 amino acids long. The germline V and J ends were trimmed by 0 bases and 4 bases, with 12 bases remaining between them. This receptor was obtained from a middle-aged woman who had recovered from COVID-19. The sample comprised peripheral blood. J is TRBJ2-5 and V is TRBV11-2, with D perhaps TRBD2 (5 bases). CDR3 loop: CASSLDGEFLETQYF. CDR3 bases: TGTGCCAGCAGCTTAGACGGGGAGTTTCTAGAGACCCAGTACTTC.